These 10 T cell receptor beta chains were all obtained from the same sample, sequenced in a study of T cell repertoires in cytomegalovirus infection. Their cognate antigens are unknown. One entry per CDR3 protein, called by TCRdb with MiXCR from the reads. This table holds 900,000 to 950,000 distinct CDR3 sequences, around 32% found once. This specimen was cultured CD8+ T cells from PBMCs, taken from culture after CMV antigen stimulation. The origin of the receptors is a human donor in good health (CMV status not recorded). Some clones in this sample may be carry-over from other donors' samples.

This clonotype was observed a handful of times. This sequence joins TRBV4-1 and TRBJ2-1, with D perhaps assigned TRBD1 or TRBD2 (5 bases each). Trimming shortened V by 4 bases and J by 3 bases, and 10 bases separated the two germline ends. The CDR3 totals 14 residues. In germline, CDR1 is MGHRA, CDR2 YSYEKL. The CDR3 sequence: CASSPWDDYNEQFF. The CDR3 DNA sequence: TGCGCCAGCAGCCCCTGGGACGACTACAATGAGCAGTTCTTC.

V is TRBV7-2 and J is TRBJ1-2; a weak D match, TRBD1 (6 bases). The V gene's germline CDR1 is SGHTA and CDR2 FQGNSA. Trimming took 5 bases from V and 4 from J, leaving 11 bases between them. The CDR3 sequence is 13 residues long. For the CDR3, the DNA is TGTACCAGCAGCCCAGGGGCTCCCTATGGCTACACCTTC. Translating it yields CTSSPGAPYGYTF.

As for this clonotype: A much larger clonotype is one base distant, so this may be a read error. The V call is TRBV12-3 or TRBV12-4, the J call TRBJ2-7, with a possible D match to TRBD1 (6 bases). The CDR3 consists of 14 residues. Trimming took off 3 bases at V and 4 bases at J, with 13 bases between the two ends. For the CDR3, the DNA is TGTGCCAGCAGTTTTGCTGACAGGTCGTACGAGCAGTACTTC. Translating it yields CASSFADRSYEQYF.

The J gene is TRBJ2-2, the V gene TRBV20-1, with 7 bases matching TRBD1. This CDR3 has 15 residues. CDR1 DFQATT and CDR2 SNEGSKA come from the germline V gene (reference sequence). V lost 5 bases to trimming and J lost 2 bases; unmatched junction nucleotides: 8. In DNA, the CDR3 is TGCAGTGCTCCCGGGACAGAAAAAAACACCGGGGAGCTGTTTTTT. Protein product: CSAPGTEKNTGELFF.

This clonotype has at least ten counts. V usage is TRBV7-2 and J usage is TRBJ2-5, with 9 nucleotides matching TRBD2. The CDR3 is made up of 15 amino acids. With V trimmed by 4 bases and J by 5 bases, 8 bases remained unmatched. CDR1 is SGHTA and CDR2 is FQGNSA in the germline V gene. This CDR3 is CASSYTAGGGETQYF. CDR3 DNA sequence: TGTGCCAGCAGCTATACAGCGGGGGGTGGCGAGACCCAGTACTTC.

The J gene is TRBJ2-5, the V gene TRBV6-5; D might be TRBD2 (5 bases). Germline loops: CDR1 MNHEY, CDR2 SVGAGI. Trimming removed 5 bases from V and 4 bases from J, with 17 bases in between. This CDR3 has 15 residues. In DNA form, the CDR3 reads TGTGCCAGCAGTAGACTAACCCCTAAAGGAGAGACCCAGTACTTC. Protein: CASSRLTPKGETQYF.

This chain connects TRBV14 to TRBJ2-1; D is uncertain. Per germline, CDR1 SGHDN and CDR2 FVKESK. V shed 0 bases and J shed 0 bases, with 9 bases lying between them. The CDR3 contains 16 residues. CDR3 sequence: CASSQDDWSSYNEQFF. For the CDR3, the DNA is TGTGCCAGCAGCCAAGATGACTGGAGCTCCTACAATGAGCAGTTCTTC.

Many counts were recorded for this clonotype. The genes are TRBV5-6 and TRBJ1-6, with D maybe TRBD1 (5 bases). The germline V and J ends were trimmed by 0 bases and 6 bases, with 13 bases remaining between them. Germline V gives CDR1 SGHDT, CDR2 YYEEEE. The CDR3 is made up of 16 amino acids. The CDR3 here is CASSLDGGTGNSPLHF. CDR3 sequence (DNA): TGTGCCAGCAGCTTGGATGGGGGGACGGGTAATTCACCCCTCCACTTT. Using reference TRBV5-6 and TRBJ1-6 for the parts outside the CDR3, the full variable domain is DAGVTQSPTHLIKTRGQQVTLRCSPKSGHDTVSWYQQALGQGPQFIFQYYEEEERQRGNFPDRFSGHQFPNYSSELNVNALLLGDSALYLCASSLDGGTGNSPLHFGNGTRLTVT.

The V and J genes are TRBV7-6 and TRBJ1-4, with 9 bases lining up with TRBD1. The J segment lost 6 bases and the V segment lost 3 bases, leaving 5 bases of the junction unmatched. In germline, CDR1 is SGHVS, CDR2 FNYEAQ. This CDR3 is built from 15 residues. The CDR3 DNA reads TGTGCCAGCAGCTTTCTGACAGGGGGTGATGAAAAACTGTTTTTT. Translated: CASSFLTGGDEKLFF.

This clonotype was seen at least ten times. The chain couples TRBV6-2 or TRBV6-3 to TRBJ2-2; no definite D call. This CDR3 is built from 11 residues. The V end lost 8 bases, the J end lost 6 bases, and 7 bases lay between the germline ends. Germline-derived CDR1 and CDR2 are MNHEY and SVGEGT. This chain's CDR3 is CASRIAGELFF. The CDR3 DNA sequence: TGTGCCAGCCGTATCGCCGGGGAGCTGTTTTTT.